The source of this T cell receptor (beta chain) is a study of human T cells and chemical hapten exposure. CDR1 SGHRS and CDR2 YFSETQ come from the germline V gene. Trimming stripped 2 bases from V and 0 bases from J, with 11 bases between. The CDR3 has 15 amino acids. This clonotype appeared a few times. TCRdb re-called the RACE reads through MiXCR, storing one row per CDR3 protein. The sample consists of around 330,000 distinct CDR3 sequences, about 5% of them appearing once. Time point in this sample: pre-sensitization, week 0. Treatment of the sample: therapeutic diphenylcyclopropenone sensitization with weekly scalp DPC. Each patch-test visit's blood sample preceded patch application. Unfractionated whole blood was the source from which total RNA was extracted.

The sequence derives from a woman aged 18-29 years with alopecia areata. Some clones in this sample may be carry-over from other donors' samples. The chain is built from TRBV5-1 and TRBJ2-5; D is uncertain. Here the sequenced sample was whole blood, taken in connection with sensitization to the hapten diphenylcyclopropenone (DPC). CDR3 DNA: TGCGCCAGCAGCTTCCCCGGGCCTGACCAAGAGACCCAGTACTTC. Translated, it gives CASSFPGPDQETQYF.